These T cell receptor beta chains were read from a single sample in a study of cytomegalovirus exposure and HLA in healthy donors. Using immunoSEQ multiplex PCR, the repertoire was profiled, and TCRdb retains in-frame clones only, with some absent. The sample lists roughly 120,000 clones, over 75% occurring once. The sequencing input was PBMCs. The receptors stem from a young woman in good health and CMV-seronegative. The CDR3 runs from the conserved cysteine through the conserved F or W. A D gene is named only where the DNA matches it firmly. Only some rows state a clone size, as once, few, many or a class for expanded clones.

TRBJ2-3 | . | TRBV6-6 | . | CASSSGSASTDTQYF | TGTGCCAGCAGTTCGGGGTCAGCTAGCACAGATACGCAGTATTTT
TRBJ1-3 | . | TRBV15 | . | CATSRDRSSGNTIYF | TGTGCCACCAGCAGAGATAGGAGCTCTGGAAACACCATATATTTT
TRBJ2-7 | TRBD2 | TRBV11-2 | . | CASSLRGAGVRDEQYF | TGTGCCAGCAGCTTACGGGGCGCGGGAGTCCGAGACGAGCAGTACTTC
TRBJ1-1 | . | TRBV7-9 | few | CASSKTGDTEAFF | TGTGCCAGCAGCAAGACAGGAGACACTGAAGCTTTCTTT
TRBJ1-2 | TRBD1 | TRBV15 | . | CATSRDFRGQGMYGYTF | TGTGCCACCAGCAGAGATTTTCGGGGACAGGGAATGTATGGCTACACCTTC
TRBJ2-7 | TRBD1 | TRBV11-3 | . | CASSPGQGESTYEQYF | TGTGCCAGCAGCCCGGGACAGGGGGAATCGACCTACGAGCAGTACTTC
TRBJ2-7 | . | TRBV5-8 | few | CASSLRRDSYEQYF | TGTGCCAGCAGCTTGCGGAGGGATTCCTACGAGCAGTACTTC
TRBJ1-2 | . | TRBV5-5 | . | CASSLGSPSGVYHYGYTF | TGTGCCAGCAGCTTGGGTTCCCCCTCAGGGGTTTACCACTATGGCTACACCTTC
TRBJ1-1 | . | TRBV15 | . | CATSRSGAEAFF | TGTGCCACCAGCAGATCCGGAGCTGAAGCTTTCTTT
TRBJ2-2 | TRBD2 | TRBV7-6 | . | CAASGRAGTGELFF | TGTGCCGCTAGCGGGAGGGCCGGAACCGGGGAGCTGTTTTTT
TRBJ1-5 | . | TRBV2 | few | CASSSRREVRGNQPQHF | TGTGCCAGCAGTTCCAGGAGGGAGGTACGAGGAAATCAGCCCCAGCATTTT
TRBJ1-1 | TRBD1 | TRBV6-5 | . | CASRRTGDTEAFF | TGTGCCAGCAGACGGACAGGCGACACTGAAGCTTTCTTT
TRBJ1-5 | . | TRBV12-2 | . | CASRLAQGRTQHF | TGTGCAAGTCGCTTAGCGCAGGGCAGGACCCAGCATTTT
TRBJ1-1 | . | TRBV11-2 | . | CASSRPGVRNTEAFF | TGTGCCAGCAGCAGGCCAGGGGTAAGGAACACTGAAGCTTTCTTT
TRBJ1-1 | . | TRBV6-6 | few | CASSYRLGNTEAFF | TGTGCCAGCAGTTACCGTCTAGGCAACACTGAAGCTTTCTTT
TRBJ2-2 | . | TRBV5-4 | . | CASSLLSAGGELFF | TGTGCCAGCAGCTTGCTTAGCGCCGGCGGGGAGCTGTTTTTT
TRBJ1-4 | . | TRBV6-1 | . | CASRGRSNEKLFF | TGTGCCAGCAGGGGGCGGAGTAATGAAAAACTGTTTTTT
TRBJ2-1 | TRBD2 | TRBV19 | . | CATLTSGSGDEQFF | TGTGCCACCTTAACTAGCGGGAGTGGGGATGAGCAGTTCTTC
TRBJ2-1 | TRBD2 | TRBV11-3 | . | CASSSAGGRANNEQFF | TGTGCCAGCAGTTCCGCGGGCGGGAGGGCCAACAATGAGCAGTTCTTC
TRBJ1-1 | . | TRBV29-1 | . | CRVTNRVNTEAFF | TGCAGGGTTACCAACAGGGTGAACACTGAAGCTTTCTTT
TRBJ1-5 | . | TRBV7-9 | . | CASSPGGQPQHF | TGTGCCAGCAGCCCCGGAGGGCAGCCCCAGCATTTT
TRBJ1-3 | . | TRBV19 | . | CASSRGSGNTIYF | TGTGCCAGTAGTCGAGGATCAGGAAACACCATATATTTT
TRBJ2-1 | TRBD2 | TRBV7-2 | . | CASSQRIAGGVPYNEQFF | TGTGCCAGCAGCCAGAGAATAGCGGGAGGGGTTCCCTACAATGAGCAGTTCTTC
TRBJ2-3 | TRBD2 | TRBV27 | . | CASSRRGGTDTQYF | TGTGCCAGCAGTAGGCGGGGGGGGACAGATACGCAGTATTTT
TRBJ2-1 | TRBD1 | TRBV7-7 | . | CATLDRERDEQFF | TGTGCCACCCTGGACAGGGAGAGAGATGAGCAGTTCTTC
TRBJ1-5 | . | TRBV7-6 | . | CASRCDSFADNQPQHF | TGTGCCAGCAGATGCGACAGTTTTGCGGACAATCAGCCCCAGCATTTT
TRBJ1-5 | TRBD1 | TRBV2 | . | CASSQITGDQPQHF | TGTGCCAGCAGTCAGATTACAGGGGACCAGCCCCAGCATTTT